This TCR beta chain derives from a study of blood T cell repertoires in COVID-19. CDR1 is LNHNV and CDR2 is YYDKDF in the germline V gene (reference sequence). The CDR3 spans 19 residues. V trimming: 3 bases; J trimming: 1 base; junction bases outside the gene matches: 16. TCRdb's copy holds only in-frame clones and misses some; the assay was immunoSEQ multiplex PCR. The profile covers about 200,000 clones, with 80% to 95% appearing a single time and over 0.75% taken by the ten largest. What was sequenced was peripheral blood. J is TRBJ2-7 and V is TRBV15; 9 positions match TRBD1. This TCR derives from a man in his 60s with COVID-19, enrolled during active disease. The CDR3 is CATSSRKGQGPTASYEQYF. DNA for the CDR3: TGTGCCACCAGCAGCCGAAAGGGACAGGGACCGACGGCTTCCTACGAGCAGTACTTC.